One sample yielded the 3 T cell receptor beta chains listed below, sequenced in a study of blood T cell repertoires in COVID-19. Assay: immunoSEQ multiplex PCR; the TCRdb copy retains only in-frame clones and omits some. The sample carries about 150,000 clones, approximately 80% recorded once. The sample taken for sequencing was peripheral blood. Receptor source: an older woman with active or convalescent COVID-19.

The J gene is TRBJ1-5, the V gene TRBV10-2; 8 bases map to TRBD1. Looked up from germline, CDR1 is WSHSY and CDR2 is SAAADI. The CDR3 is made up of 17 amino acids. V lost 2 bases to trimming and J lost 2 bases; unmatched junction nucleotides: 8. As DNA, the CDR3 is TGCGCCAGCAGTGAGCGGTCAGGGGGCGCCGGCAATCAGCCCCAGCATTTT. Translating gives CASSERSGGAGNQPQHF.

This chain joins TRBV23-1 and TRBJ2-7; D might be TRBD1 (5 bases). TRBV23-1 is given ORF status, its function remaining uncertain. V was trimmed by 6 bases and J by 5 bases, leaving 17 bases between them. The CDR3 contains 14 residues. The CDR3 DNA sequence: TGCGCCAGCAGCCTGATAGGGGAAGTCCACGAGCAGTACGTC. The encoded protein is CASSLIGEVHEQYV.

This clone appeared a few times. The gene calls are TRBV5-4 and TRBJ1-1; possible D gene TRBD1, 5 bases. V shed 0 bases and J shed 4 bases, with 10 bases lying between them. The germline V gene encodes CDR1 SGHNT and CDR2 YYREEE (reference sequence). This CDR3 spans 14 amino acids. The CDR3 coding sequence is TGTGCCAGCAGCTTGGTAGGGGAATCCACTGAAGCTTTCTTT. This gives the protein CASSLVGESTEAFF.